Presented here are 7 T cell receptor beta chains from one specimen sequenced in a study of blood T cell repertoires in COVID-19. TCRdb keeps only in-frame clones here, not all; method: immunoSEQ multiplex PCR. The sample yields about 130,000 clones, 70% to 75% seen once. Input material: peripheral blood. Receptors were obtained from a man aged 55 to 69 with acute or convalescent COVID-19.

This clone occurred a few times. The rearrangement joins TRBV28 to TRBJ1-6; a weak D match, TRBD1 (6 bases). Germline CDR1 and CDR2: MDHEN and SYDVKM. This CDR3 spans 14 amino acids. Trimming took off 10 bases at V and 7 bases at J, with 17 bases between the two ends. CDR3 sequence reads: CATQWYRVNSPLHF. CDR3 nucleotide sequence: TGTGCCACCCAGTGGTACAGGGTGAATTCACCCCTCCACTTT.

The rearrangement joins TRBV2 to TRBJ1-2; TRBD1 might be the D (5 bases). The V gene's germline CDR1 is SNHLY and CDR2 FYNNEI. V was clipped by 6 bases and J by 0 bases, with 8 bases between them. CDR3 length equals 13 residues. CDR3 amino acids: CASRDTANYGYTF. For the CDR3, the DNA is TGTGCCAGCAGGGACACAGCTAACTATGGCTACACCTTC.

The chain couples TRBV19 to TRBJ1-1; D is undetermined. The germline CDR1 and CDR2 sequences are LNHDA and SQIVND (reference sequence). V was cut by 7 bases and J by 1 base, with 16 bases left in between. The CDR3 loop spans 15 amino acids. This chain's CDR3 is CASTSQSHGNTEAFF. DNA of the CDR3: TGTGCCAGTACTAGCCAATCCCACGGGAACACTGAAGCTTTCTTT.

CDR3 DNA: TGCGCCAGCAGCTTGGAATTCGTGGGACTAGCGGGAGGGAGCTCCTACAATGAGCAGTTCTTC. Translated: CASSLEFVGLAGGSSYNEQFF. The genes are TRBV5-1 and TRBJ2-1; 16 bases are a match to TRBD2. This CDR3 spans 21 amino acids. V lost 0 bases, J lost 0 bases, and 9 bases stayed unmatched. The germline gives CDR1 SGHRS, CDR2 YFSETQ.

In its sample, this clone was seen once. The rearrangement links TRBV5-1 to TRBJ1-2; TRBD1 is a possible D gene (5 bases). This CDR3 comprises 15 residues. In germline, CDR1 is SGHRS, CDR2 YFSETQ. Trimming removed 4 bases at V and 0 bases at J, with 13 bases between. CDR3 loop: CASSQQGGTNYGYTF. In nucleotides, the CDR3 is TGCGCCAGCAGCCAGCAGGGCGGGACTAACTATGGCTACACCTTC.

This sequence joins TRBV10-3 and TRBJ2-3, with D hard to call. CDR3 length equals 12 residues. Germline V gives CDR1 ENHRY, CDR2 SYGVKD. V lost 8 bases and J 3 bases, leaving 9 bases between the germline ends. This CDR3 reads CAISEETDTQYF. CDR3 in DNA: TGTGCCATCTCAGAGGAGACAGATACGCAGTATTTT.

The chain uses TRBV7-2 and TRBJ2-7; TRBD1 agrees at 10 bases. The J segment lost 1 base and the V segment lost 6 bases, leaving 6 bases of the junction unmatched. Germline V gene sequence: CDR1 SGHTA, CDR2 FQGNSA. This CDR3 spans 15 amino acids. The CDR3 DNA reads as TGTGCCAGCAGACCAAGGACAGGGGGATCCTACGAGCAGTACTTC. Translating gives CASRPRTGGSYEQYF.